The next 4 T cell receptor beta chains were all read from a single sample in a study of identical twins. A single record per CDR3 protein comes from TCRdb applying MiXCR to the 5' RACE reads. The table has about 210,000 distinct CDR3 sequences, less than 9.5% seen once. The sequencing sample was made of memory (CD45RO+) T cells sorted from blood. The receptor source for this set is a woman younger than 30 in good health.

J is TRBJ2-4 and V is TRBV6-1, with 8 bases lining up with TRBD2. The germline CDR1 and CDR2 sequences are MNHNS and SASEGT. This CDR3 is built from 15 residues. V shed 5 bases, J shed 6 bases, and the junction held 9 bases outside the gene matches. The CDR3: CASSPSGGRVNIQYF. As DNA, the CDR3 is TGTGCCAGCAGTCCTTCGGGGGGGAGGGTAAACATTCAGTACTTC.

This clonotype was seen a handful of times. J is TRBJ1-4 and V is TRBV20-1; unclear D gene. In germline, CDR1 is DFQATT, CDR2 SNEGSKA (reference sequence). V lost 4 bases and J 6 bases, leaving 15 bases between the germline ends. This CDR3 has 14 residues. CDR3 sequence: CSATPGRLDEKLFF. The CDR3 region has the DNA TGCAGTGCTACCCCCGGGAGGTTGGATGAAAAACTGTTTTTT.

This clonotype was detected a few times. This chain connects TRBV9 to TRBJ1-2; no clear D. The V gene lost 2 bases and the J gene lost 8 bases, with 7 bases spanning the gap. The CDR3 spans 11 residues. Per the germline V gene, CDR1 is SGDLS and CDR2 is YYNGEE. The CDR3 here is CASSVNGGYTF. The CDR3 nucleotides are TGTGCCAGCAGCGTTAACGGCGGCTACACCTTC.

This clonotype was observed many times. The chain couples TRBV3-1 to TRBJ1-1; D remains ambiguous. In germline, CDR1 is LGHDT, CDR2 YNNKEL (reference sequence). This CDR3 comprises 12 residues. Trimming stripped 2 bases from V and 1 base from J, with 2 bases between. CDR3 sequence: CASSQKNTEAFF. Written as DNA, the CDR3 is TGTGCCAGCAGCCAAAAGAACACTGAAGCTTTCTTT.